One and the same sample provided the 8 T cell receptor beta chains below, sequenced in a study of multiple sclerosis patients with progressive multifocal leukoencephalopathy. Regarding time point: 6 months of natalizumab therapy. Profiled with immunoSEQ multiplex PCR; TCRdb holds only in-frame clones, not every one. The top ten hold approximately 1.5% of the sample, which has 29,000 or so clones, around 92% seen once. Sample: PBMCs, taken from a patient treated with natalizumab. These receptors were taken from a human donor with multiple sclerosis.

The chain joins TRBV5-4 to TRBJ2-7; 8 bases map to TRBD2. After removal of 3 bases from V and 2 bases from J, the junction contained 4 bases not matched to a gene. The V gene's germline CDR1 is SGHNT and CDR2 YYREEE (reference sequence). CDR3 size: 14 residues. CDR3 sequence reads: CASSSGTSPYEQYF. The CDR3 DNA follows: TGTGCCAGCAGCTCAGGGACTAGTCCCTACGAGCAGTACTTC.

This sequence joins TRBV19 and TRBJ2-5; D is uncertain. The J call may be wrong; the DNA end is better matched by TRBJ2-7. Germline CDR1 LNHDA, CDR2 SQIVND (reference sequence). The CDR3 runs 14 residues. The CDR3 sequence: CASSFTDSSYEQYF. For the CDR3, the DNA is TGTGCCAGTAGTTTTACCGATAGCTCCTACGAGCAGTACTTC.

The chain has TRBV2 and TRBJ2-1, with 7 bases that match TRBD2. Trimming cost V 4 bases and J 0 bases; bases outside gene matches: 3. CDR3 length: 15 amino acids. Germline V CDR1 and CDR2: SNHLY, FYNNEI. The CDR3 DNA reads TGTGCCAGCAGTGTGGGGGGGTGCTCCTACAATGAGCAGTTCTTC. The encoded protein is CASSVGGCSYNEQFF.

The chain joins TRBV6-4 to TRBJ1-1; D is possibly TRBD1 (6 bases). Trimming took 3 bases from V and 12 from J, leaving 14 bases between them. The CDR3 sequence is 12 residues long. Germline CDR1 is MRHNA and CDR2 is SNTAGT. CDR3 sequence (DNA): TGTGCCAGCAGTGAAGTAGGGGGGAGGACTTTCTTT. This translates into CASSEVGGRTFF.

This clone showed up just a few times. This sample includes further DNA sequences coding for the same CDR3. This rearrangement joins TRBV5-4 to TRBJ2-7; D may be TRBD1 (6 bases). This CDR3 comprises 13 residues. Trimming removed 4 bases at V and 6 bases at J, with 14 bases between. CDR1 is SGHNT, CDR2 YYREEE, per germline (reference sequence). The CDR3 DNA is TGTGCCAGCAGCGGGACATGGGGTCCCGAGCAGTACTTC. It translates to CASSGTWGPEQYF.

This chain uses TRBV29-1 with TRBJ1-1; D unresolved. In germline, CDR1 is SQVTM, CDR2 ANQGSEA. V lost 3 bases to trimming and J lost 1 base, with 9 bases between them. The CDR3 spans 13 residues. CDR3 amino acids: CSVDWGTNTEAFF. The DNA of the CDR3 is TGCAGCGTTGATTGGGGTACGAACACTGAAGCTTTCTTT.

The gene calls are TRBV2 and TRBJ1-1; TRBD1 is a possible D gene (5 bases). The CDR3 loop spans 11 amino acids. V was pared by 5 bases and J by 8 bases, with 9 bases between. In germline, CDR1 is SNHLY, CDR2 FYNNEI. In DNA, the CDR3 is TGTGCCAGCAGTCCGGAGGGGGAAGCTTTCTTT. It codes for CASSPEGEAFF.

Note on this clone: One junction end disagrees with the germline gene, perhaps due to a read error. The chain has TRBV2 and TRBJ1-5; maybe TRBD1 (6 bases). CDR1 and CDR2 from the germline V gene are SNHLY and FYNNEI. This CDR3 spans 14 amino acids. The CDR3 sequence: CASSVGGGNQPQHF. CDR3 bases: TGTGCCAGCAGTGTTGGCGGGGGCAACCAGCCCCAGCATTTT.